This TCR beta chain was obtained from a study of blood T cell repertoires in COVID-19. Study overall: The analysed material was cDNA or gDNA that came from T cells, B-cell-depleted T cells, or PBMCs.

In the original processing: Estimation of nucleated cell counts was performed using reference gene primer amplification. Sequenced by immunoSEQ multiplex PCR; TCRdb stores in-frame clones only, minus some. Clone size and the V and J calls come from that table; the DNA yielded D and trimming. The table lists tens of thousands of clones, 80% to 90% of them singletons, with around 8.1% in the top ten. Germline values: CDR1 MDHEN, CDR2 SYDVKM. The V and J ends lost 8 bases and 5 bases respectively, with 15 bases between them. The CDR3 loop spans 14 amino acids. The clonotype was recovered from a woman in her 70s with acute or convalescent COVID-19. V gene TRBV28 combines with J gene TRBJ1-4; a weak D match, TRBD1 (6 bases). Sample: peripheral blood. CDR3 coding DNA: TGTGCCAGCCAATATGGACAGAGAAATGAAAAACTGTTTTTT. Translation gives CASQYGQRNEKLFF.